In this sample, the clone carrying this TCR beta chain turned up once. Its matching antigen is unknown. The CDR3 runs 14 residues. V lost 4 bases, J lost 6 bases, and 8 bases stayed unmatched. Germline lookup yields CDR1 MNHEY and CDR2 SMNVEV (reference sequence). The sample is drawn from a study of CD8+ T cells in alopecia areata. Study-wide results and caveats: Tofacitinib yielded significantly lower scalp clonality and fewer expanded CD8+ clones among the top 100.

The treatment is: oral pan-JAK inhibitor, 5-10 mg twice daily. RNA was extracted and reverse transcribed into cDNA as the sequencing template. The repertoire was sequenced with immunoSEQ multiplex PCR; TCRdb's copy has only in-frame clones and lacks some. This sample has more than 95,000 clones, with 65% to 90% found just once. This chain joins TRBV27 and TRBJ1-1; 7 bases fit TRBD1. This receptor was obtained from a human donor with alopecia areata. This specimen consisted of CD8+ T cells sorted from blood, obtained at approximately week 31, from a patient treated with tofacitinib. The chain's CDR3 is CASSSRTGPAEAFF. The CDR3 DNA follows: TGTGCCAGCAGTTCCAGGACAGGCCCCGCTGAAGCTTTCTTT.